This T cell receptor (beta chain) was retrieved from a study of blood T cells in healthy people across ages. Whole-study context: Template switching caught about one barcoded beta molecule for each two T cells. Regarding the study as a whole: The recorded TCR beta diversity per million T cells decreased in a roughly linear manner with age. It was not possible, with unsorted PBMCs, to conclusively compare naive and antigen-experienced cells.

For the second PCR, which ran for roughly 6 to 12 cycles, a sample-barcoded 5' primer and a J-beta primer mix were used. TCRdb re-analysed the 5' RACE reads in MiXCR, keeping a single row per CDR3 protein. The sample holds approximately 690,000 distinct CDR3 sequences; 40% to 45% are singletons and the top ten take 30%. Trimming took off 5 bases at V and 9 bases at J, with 17 bases between the two ends. From germline, CDR1 is MNHEY and CDR2 SMNVEV (reference sequence). CDR3 length: 14 residues. Extracted total RNA amounted to at least 6 micrograms for each sample. To note about this clonotype: Its target is unknown.

V gene TRBV27 combines with J gene TRBJ2-1, with unresolved D. The origin of this receptor is an older man in good health. Sequencing input: blood. The CDR3 DNA follows: TGTGCCAGCAGTGTTGATCTTGGAGCTGGTGAGCAGTTCTTC. This gives the protein CASSVDLGAGEQFF.